A single sample is the source of the 17 T cell receptor beta chains below, sequenced in a study of blood T cell repertoires in COVID-19. Generated by immunoSEQ multiplex PCR, the TCRdb table keeps only in-frame clones and is missing some. Of hundreds of thousands of clones in the sample, about 85% were seen once. Sequencing used peripheral blood. These TCRs come from a man aged 18 to 30 with active or convalescent COVID-19.

This chain links TRBV7-2 with TRBJ2-1, with TRBD1 as a possible D gene (5 bases). There are 16 residues in the CDR3. V lost 5 bases, J lost 4 bases, and 18 bases lay in between. Germline V gene data show CDR1 as SGHTA and CDR2 as FQGNSA. DNA for the CDR3: TGTGCCAGCAGCCCCCTAGGGGATCCCCGATACAATGAGCAGTTCTTC. This gives the protein CASSPLGDPRYNEQFF.

The chain has TRBV19 and TRBJ2-1; the match to TRBD2 covers 10 bases. The CDR3 sequence is 14 residues long. CDR1 is LNHDA, CDR2 SQIVND, per germline (reference sequence). Losses at the gene ends were 5 bases for V and 8 bases for J; bases not matched to a gene: 6. The CDR3 protein is CASSLLAGVDEQFF. CDR3 nucleotide sequence: TGTGCCAGTAGTTTGCTAGCGGGAGTTGATGAGCAGTTCTTC.

CDR3 DNA sequence: TGTGCCAGCAGCTTGTACAGCAGCACTGAAGCTTTCTTT. Protein: CASSLYSSTEAFF. The chain uses TRBV7-2 and TRBJ1-1; D gene unclear. V was cut by 3 bases and J by 4 bases, with 9 bases left in between. This CDR3 spans 13 amino acids. Germline V gene lookup returns CDR1 SGHTA and CDR2 FQGNSA.

The gene calls are TRBV30 and TRBJ1-6; 7 positions match TRBD1. The CDR3 consists of 13 residues. Germline V CDR1 and CDR2: GTSNPN, SVGIG (reference sequence). After removal of 5 bases from V and 6 bases from J, the junction contained 4 bases not matched to a gene. This CDR3 reads CAWDRDGNSPLHF. The CDR3 DNA follows: TGTGCCTGGGACAGGGATGGTAATTCACCCCTCCACTTT.

The V call is TRBV5-4, the J call TRBJ1-1; D perhaps matches TRBD1 (6 bases). The CDR3 has 15 amino acids. From germline, CDR1 is SGHNT and CDR2 YYREEE (reference sequence). V was cut by 0 bases and J by 3 bases, with 12 bases left in between. The DNA of the CDR3 is TGTGCCAGCAGCTTGGACTCGCAGGGGCACACTGAAGCTTTCTTT. Amino acids: CASSLDSQGHTEAFF. Using reference TRBV5-4 and TRBJ1-1 for the parts outside the CDR3, the full variable domain is ETGVTQSPTHLIKTRGQQVTLRCSSQSGHNTVSWYQQALGQGPQFIFQYYREEENGRGNFPPRFSGLQFPNYSSELNVNALELDDSALYLCASSLDSQGHTEAFFGQGTRLTVV.

The chain uses TRBV7-8 and TRBJ2-1, with a possible D match to TRBD2 (5 bases). V lost 2 bases, J lost 7 bases, and 21 bases lay in between. The CDR3 is 17 amino acids. Germline V gene sequence: CDR1 SGHVS, CDR2 FQNEAQ. CDR3 protein: CASSLPVGVVAHNEQFF. DNA of the CDR3: TGTGCCAGCAGCTTACCGGTGGGAGTTGTAGCACATAATGAGCAGTTCTTC.

This clone was seen a few times. The chain combines TRBV19 with TRBJ1-1; D is unresolved. The CDR3 spans 12 residues. Germline CDR1 is LNHDA and CDR2 is SQIVND (reference sequence). V lost 6 bases and J lost 0, with 5 bases in between. CDR3 protein: CASSRMNTEAFF. The CDR3 DNA reads TGTGCCAGTAGCCGTATGAACACTGAAGCTTTCTTT. Full variable domain (rest looked up from reference TRBV19 and TRBJ1-1): DGGITQSPKYLFRKEGQNVTLSCEQNLNHDAMYWYRQDPGQGLRLIYYSQIVNDFQKGDIAEGYSVSREKKESFPLTVTSAQKNPTAFYLCASSRMNTEAFFGQGTRLTVV.

The chain links TRBV5-1 to TRBJ1-1; 9 nucleotides line up with TRBD1. This CDR3 has 15 amino acids. Germline V gene data show CDR1 as SGHRS and CDR2 as YFSETQ. The ends lost 4 bases at V and 1 base at J; junction bases unmatched: 5. The CDR3 bases are TGCGCCAGCAGCGACCCGGGACAGGGGAACACTGAAGCTTTCTTT. Amino acids: CASSDPGQGNTEAFF.

The chain couples TRBV3-1 (or the pseudogene TRBV3-2) to TRBJ2-1; weak D call: TRBD2 (6 bases). The germline V gene has CDR1 LGHDT and CDR2 YNNKEL (reference sequence). V lost 1 base and J lost 9, with 13 bases in between. This CDR3 region has 14 residues. CDR3 coding DNA: TGTGCCAGCAGCCAAGGAGCGGGTGGCCTTGAGCAGTTCTTC. It specifies CASSQGAGGLEQFF.

V and J are TRBV9 and TRBJ1-1; maybe TRBD1 (5 bases). The CDR3 length is 15 residues. Trimming stripped 4 bases from V and 4 bases from J, with 17 bases between. Germline V gene lookup returns CDR1 SGDLS and CDR2 YYNGEE. The CDR3 protein is CASSSPVGGSTEAFF. For the CDR3, the DNA is TGTGCCAGCAGCTCCCCAGTGGGGGGGAGCACTGAAGCTTTCTTT.

V and J are TRBV6-5 and TRBJ1-2; D gene uncertain. Germline V gene sequence: CDR1 MNHEY, CDR2 SVGAGI. The CDR3 loop spans 14 amino acids. The V end was cut by 4 bases, the J end by 5 bases, with 14 bases between. CDR3 protein: CASSLGTGQYGYTF. CDR3 in DNA: TGTGCCAGCAGTTTAGGCACGGGTCAATATGGCTACACCTTC.

The rearrangement uses TRBV20-1 and TRBJ2-7; TRBD1 might be the D (6 bases). The germline V and J ends were trimmed by 3 bases and 3 bases, with 12 bases remaining between them. This CDR3 comprises 13 residues. Germline CDR1 and CDR2: DFQATT and SNEGSKA (reference sequence). The CDR3 DNA reads as TGCAGTGCTAGTCAACTAGGGGGCTACGAGCAGTACTTC. Its protein is CSASQLGGYEQYF.

J is TRBJ2-5 and V is TRBV2, with 7 nucleotides matching TRBD2. The CDR3 is made up of 13 amino acids. In germline, CDR1 is SNHLY, CDR2 FYNNEI. V trimming: 10 bases; J trimming: 5 bases; junction bases outside the gene matches: 10. The chain's CDR3 is CATRMGGPETQYF. The CDR3 DNA reads as TGTGCCACCAGGATGGGAGGGCCGGAGACCCAGTACTTC.

On this clone: This sample also contains other DNA sequences that code for the same CDR3. The chain links TRBV7-2 to TRBJ1-2, with 11 bases lining up with TRBD1. The CDR3 has 15 amino acids. The V gene's germline CDR1 is SGHTA and CDR2 FQGNSA. V shed 3 bases and J 8 bases; nucleotides not matched to a gene: 8. CDR3 residues: CASSFTGQGVGGYTF. CDR3 in DNA: TGTGCCAGCAGCTTCACGGGACAGGGGGTGGGGGGCTACACCTTC.

In DNA form, the CDR3 reads TGTGCCAGCTCGTATACAGGGGGCCACTATGGCTACACCTTC. This codes for CASSYTGGHYGYTF. The chain links TRBV18 to TRBJ1-2, with 9 bases matching TRBD1. Germline CDR1 KGHSH, CDR2 LQKENI. The CDR3 has 14 amino acids. With 6 bases clipped from V and 3 bases from J, the junction kept 5 bases outside the gene matches.

V and J are TRBV3-1 (or the pseudogene TRBV3-2) and TRBJ1-2; D call uncertain. This CDR3 contains 12 residues. V was pared by 0 bases and J by 4 bases, with 3 bases between. In germline, CDR1 is LGHDT, CDR2 YNNKEL (reference sequence). CDR3 sequence (DNA): TGTGCCAGCAGCCAAGACTTCTATGGCTACACCTTC. As protein: CASSQDFYGYTF.

This clone showed up just once. The V gene is TRBV6-5, the J gene TRBJ2-7; 13 bases fit TRBD2. The CDR3 has 16 residues. J lost 1 base, V lost 4 bases, and 4 bases had no gene match. Germline lookup yields CDR1 MNHEY and CDR2 SVGAGI. CDR3 residues: CASSSGLAGVSYEQYF. The DNA of the CDR3 is TGTGCCAGCAGTTCCGGACTAGCGGGAGTATCCTACGAGCAGTACTTC.